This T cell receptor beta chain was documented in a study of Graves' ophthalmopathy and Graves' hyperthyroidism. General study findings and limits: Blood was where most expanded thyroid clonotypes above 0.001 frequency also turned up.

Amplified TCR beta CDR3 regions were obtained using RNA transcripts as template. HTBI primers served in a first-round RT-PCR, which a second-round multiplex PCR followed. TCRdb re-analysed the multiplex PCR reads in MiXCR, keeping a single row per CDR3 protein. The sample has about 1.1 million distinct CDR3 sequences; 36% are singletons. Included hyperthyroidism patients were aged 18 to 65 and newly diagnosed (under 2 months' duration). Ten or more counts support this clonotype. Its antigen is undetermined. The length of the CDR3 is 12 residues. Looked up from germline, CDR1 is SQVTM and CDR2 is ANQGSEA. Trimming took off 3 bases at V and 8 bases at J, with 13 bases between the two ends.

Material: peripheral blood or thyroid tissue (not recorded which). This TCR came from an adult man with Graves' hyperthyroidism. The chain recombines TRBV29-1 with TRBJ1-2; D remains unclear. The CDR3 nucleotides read TGCAGCGTTGAGCCCGGGGATTCCGGCTACACCTTC. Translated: CSVEPGDSGYTF. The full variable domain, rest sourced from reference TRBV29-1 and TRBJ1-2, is SAVISQKPSRDICQRGTSLTIQCQVDSQVTMMFWYRQQPGQSLTLIATANQGSEATYESGFVIDKFPISRPNLTFSTLTVSNMSPEDSSIYLCSVEPGDSGYTFGSGTRLTVV.